Described below is a single T cell receptor (beta chain) sequence and its context. Which antigen it targets is not known. Its ends do not fully match the called genes, so a read error is possible. TRB sequencing used genomic DNA with the immunoSEQ assay at survey resolution or the hsTCRB kit. On the authors' methods: The immunoSEQ software was used for initial read processing, and the LymphoSeq R package was used for repertoire analyses. For each TRB dataset, clonality was calculated as 1 minus normalized Shannon entropy, and the Gini coefficient was computed as well. Phenotypes of unsorted samples were inferred by mapping TRB sequences from sorted subsets of the recipient or donor onto unsorted samples of the same recipient. Held by TCRdb, this immuneACCESS table contains in-frame sequences only and omits some clones. Under half of the omission traces to an unresolved V gene where checked; the cause of the rest is unknown. D and trimming come from the DNA, and the V and J calls and clone size come from that table. In all, the sample holds tens of thousands of clones, and 86% of those were seen once. The biggest ten clones account for around 3.5% of the sample.

The data are from a study of T cells after posttransplantation cyclophosphamide (dated by TCRdb to the mid-2010s). For context, the study as a whole: Using TRB sequencing, the study followed how the T cell repertoire reconstituted after myeloablative bone marrow transplantation in which posttransplantation cyclophosphamide served as GVHD prophylaxis. Public TRB sequences were compared against a database of over 3,500 sequences linked to responses to pathogens, tumor antigens, self-antigens and alloantigens. Samples from around 35 PTCy-treated patients and roughly 17 related bone marrow donors of those patients were subjected to antigen receptor sequencing. TRB sequencing was also done on up to about 3 additional blood samples from 2 to 5.2 years after transplant in 3 patients, and on pretransplant blood from 4 patients. Blood from all 35 or so PTCy patients with 1-year posttransplant specimens was subjected to TRB sequencing. TRA and TRB clonality were tightly correlated in several samples, so subsequent TCR analyses focused on TRB only.

Reading the germline V gene gives CDR1 SGHTA and CDR2 FQGTGA. The CDR3 goes from the cysteine to the phenylalanine over 15 residues. The kept DNA is CDR3 alone, 45 bases in frame from the first base. Related bone marrow donors provided peripheral blood samples on the day of marrow donation. Peripheral blood and bone marrow mononuclear cells were isolated by Ficoll-Hypaque density centrifugation and cryopreserved. Beyond this particular receptor, the publication reports: Across the approximately 48 patients, TRB clonality was highly associated with recipient CMV seropositivity and CMV reactivation, and diversity with PTCy was similar to that in the CNI/methotrexate controls. Donor-recipient similarity was low at 1-2 months but rose over the first year, and later blood repertoires were often dominated by donor CD8+ memory clones. The TRB repertoires of T cells infiltrating skin or GI tract showed only limited overlap with the TRB repertoires of T cells in blood.

The sequence came from a man between 45 and 60 years old. The chain employs TRBV7-3 and TRBJ2-5, and 9 junction bases match TRBD2. Sequenced sample: PBMCs. The CDR3 region has the sequence CANSLSGGPGETQYF. The nucleotide sequence reads TGTGCCAACAGCTTGAGCGGGGGGCCAGGAGAGACCCAGTACTTC.